This is a list of T cell receptor beta chains from one sample in a study of control samples from healthy donors and cancer patients. TCRdb keeps only in-frame clones here, not all; method: immunoSEQ multiplex PCR. The sample gives 100,000 to 130,000 clones, approximately 82% of which show up once; approximately 6.7% is in the top ten. What was sequenced was blood. The source of these receptors is a man in his late teens or twenties in good health. CDR3s include the opening cysteine and the closing phenylalanine or tryptophan. A D gene is named only where the DNA matches it firmly. A clone size is listed for some rows: how often the clone was seen (once, few, many), or a class if it is expanded.

>TRBJ2-1|TRBV7-9|TRBD1|few
CASSRTTGMGEQFF
TGTGCCAGCAGCCGGACGACAGGGATGGGTGAGCAGTTCTTC
>TRBJ1-1|TRBV6-5|.|.
CASSPAVRNTEAFF
TGTGCCAGCAGCCCGGCGGTTCGAAACACTGAAGCTTTCTTT
>TRBJ1-3|TRBV5-5|.|.
CASSPWSGLNGNTIYF
TGTGCCAGCAGCCCCTGGTCGGGGCTGAATGGAAACACCATATATTTT
>TRBJ1-1|TRBV2|.|.
CASSYGGDYTEAFF
TGTGCCAGCAGTTATGGGGGGGACTACACTGAAGCTTTCTTT
>TRBJ1-6|TRBV4-1|.|few
CASSQDTDSSYNSPLHF
TGCGCCAGCAGCCAAGACACTGACAGCTCCTATAATTCACCCCTCCACTTT
>TRBJ2-7|TRBV2|.|.
CASIEKHNSYEQYF
TGTGCCAGCATTGAAAAACACAACTCCTACGAGCAGTACTTC
>TRBJ2-1|TRBV19|.|.
CASSEYRAPYNEQFF
TGTGCCAGTAGTGAGTACAGGGCGCCCTACAATGAGCAGTTCTTC
>TRBJ2-6|TRBV7-9|.|.
CASSLGSGANVLTF
TGTGCCAGCAGCTTAGGCTCTGGGGCCAACGTCCTGACTTTC
>TRBJ2-3|TRBV11-3|.|.
CASSLTGQTQYF
TGTGCCAGCAGCTTAACAGGCCAGACGCAGTATTTT
>TRBJ2-5|TRBV3-1/TRBV3-2|TRBD2|few
CASSQDWGAGGQETQYF
TGTGCCAGCAGCCAAGATTGGGGAGCGGGGGGCCAAGAGACCCAGTACTTC
>TRBJ1-1|TRBV10-3|.|once
CAIRRQMNTEAFF
TGTGCCATCAGGAGACAGATGAACACTGAAGCTTTCTTT
>TRBJ2-3|TRBV9|.|.
CASSPPRDPSTDTQYF
TGTGCCAGCAGCCCCCCTCGGGACCCCAGCACAGATACGCAGTATTTT
>TRBJ2-1|TRBV28|.|.
CASSPGRGEQFF
TGTGCCAGCAGTCCCGGACGAGGGGAGCAGTTCTTC
>TRBJ2-7|TRBV3-1/TRBV3-2|.|.
CASSQRQEQYF
TGTGCCAGCAGCCAACGGCAGGAGCAGTACTTC
>TRBJ1-1|TRBV6-1|.|.
CASSEGLAFF
TGTGCCAGCAGTGAGGGACTCGCTTTCTTT
>TRBJ2-1|TRBV7-2|TRBD2|.
CASSSRTSGGANEQFF
TGTGCCAGCAGCTCCCGGACTAGCGGGGGGGCAAATGAGCAGTTCTTC
>TRBJ1-1|TRBV14|.|.
CASSQARLNTEAFF
TGTGCCAGCAGCCAGGCCCGATTGAACACTGAAGCTTTCTTT
>TRBJ2-7|TRBV5-1|TRBD1|.
CASSPRTGAEQYF
TGCGCCAGCAGCCCTCGGACAGGAGCGGAGCAGTACTTC
>TRBJ2-1|TRBV5-1|.|.
CASSLAQYTLEQFF
TGCGCCAGCAGCTTGGCCCAGTATACCCTTGAGCAGTTCTTC
>TRBJ1-2|TRBV5-6|TRBD1|once
CASSWTGPSDNYGYTF
TGTGCCAGCAGCTGGACAGGGCCCTCGGATAACTATGGCTACACCTTC
>TRBJ1-1|TRBV6-5|TRBD1|.
CATRQGTWNTEAFF
TGTGCCACCCGACAGGGGACATGGAACACTGAAGCTTTCTTT
>TRBJ1-2|TRBV20-1|.|few
CSASTRWYSNYGYTF
TGCAGTGCTAGTACCCGATGGTACAGTAACTATGGCTACACCTTC